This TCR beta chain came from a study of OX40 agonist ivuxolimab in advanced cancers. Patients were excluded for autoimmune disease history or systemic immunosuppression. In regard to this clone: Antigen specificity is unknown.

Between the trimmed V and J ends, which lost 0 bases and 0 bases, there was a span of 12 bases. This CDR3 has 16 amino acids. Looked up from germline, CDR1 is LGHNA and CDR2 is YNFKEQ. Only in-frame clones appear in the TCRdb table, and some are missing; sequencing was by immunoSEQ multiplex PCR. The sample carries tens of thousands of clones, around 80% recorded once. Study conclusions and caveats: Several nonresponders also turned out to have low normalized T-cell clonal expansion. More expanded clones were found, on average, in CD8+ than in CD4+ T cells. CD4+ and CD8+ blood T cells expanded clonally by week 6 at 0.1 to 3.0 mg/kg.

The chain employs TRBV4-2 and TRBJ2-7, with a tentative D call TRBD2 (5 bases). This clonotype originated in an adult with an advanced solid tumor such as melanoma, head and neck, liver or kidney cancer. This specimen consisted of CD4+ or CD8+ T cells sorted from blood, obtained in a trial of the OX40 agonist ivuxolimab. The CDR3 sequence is CASSQERGLSSYEQYF. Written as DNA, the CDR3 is TGTGCCAGCAGCCAAGAACGGGGTTTGAGCTCCTACGAGCAGTACTTC.